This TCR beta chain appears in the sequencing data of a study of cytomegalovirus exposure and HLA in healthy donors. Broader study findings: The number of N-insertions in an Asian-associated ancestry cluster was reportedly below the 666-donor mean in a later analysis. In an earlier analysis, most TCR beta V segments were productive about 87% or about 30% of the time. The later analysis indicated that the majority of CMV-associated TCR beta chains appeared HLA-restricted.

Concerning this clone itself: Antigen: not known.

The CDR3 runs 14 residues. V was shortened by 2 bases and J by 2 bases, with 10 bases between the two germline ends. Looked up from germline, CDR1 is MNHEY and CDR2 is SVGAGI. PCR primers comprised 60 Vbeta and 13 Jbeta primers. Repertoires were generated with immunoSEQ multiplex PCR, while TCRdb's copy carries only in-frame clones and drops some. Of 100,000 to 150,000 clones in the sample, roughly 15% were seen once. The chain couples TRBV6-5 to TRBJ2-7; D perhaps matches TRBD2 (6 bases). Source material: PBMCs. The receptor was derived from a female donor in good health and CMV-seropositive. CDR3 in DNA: TGTGCCAGCAGTTACGGAGGGACCCCCTACGAGCAGTACTTC. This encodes CASSYGGTPYEQYF.